This T cell receptor (beta chain) was documented in a study of control samples from healthy donors and cancer patients. V lost 10 bases and J lost 0, with 28 bases in between. Germline CDR1 LNHDA, CDR2 SQIVND (reference sequence). The CDR3 covers 19 residues. The repertoire was sequenced with immunoSEQ multiplex PCR; TCRdb's copy has only in-frame clones and lacks some. The data show 130,000 to 150,000 clones, more than 85% seen once. V gene TRBV19 combines with J gene TRBJ1-5; a possible D gene is TRBD1 (6 bases). The sequence derives from a man younger than 30 in good health. Sequenced: blood. In DNA, the CDR3 is TGTGCCACCAATCCCAACCCGGGGGGCAAGTGGAATAGCAATCAGCCCCAGCATTTT. Translated: CATNPNPGGKWNSNQPQHF.